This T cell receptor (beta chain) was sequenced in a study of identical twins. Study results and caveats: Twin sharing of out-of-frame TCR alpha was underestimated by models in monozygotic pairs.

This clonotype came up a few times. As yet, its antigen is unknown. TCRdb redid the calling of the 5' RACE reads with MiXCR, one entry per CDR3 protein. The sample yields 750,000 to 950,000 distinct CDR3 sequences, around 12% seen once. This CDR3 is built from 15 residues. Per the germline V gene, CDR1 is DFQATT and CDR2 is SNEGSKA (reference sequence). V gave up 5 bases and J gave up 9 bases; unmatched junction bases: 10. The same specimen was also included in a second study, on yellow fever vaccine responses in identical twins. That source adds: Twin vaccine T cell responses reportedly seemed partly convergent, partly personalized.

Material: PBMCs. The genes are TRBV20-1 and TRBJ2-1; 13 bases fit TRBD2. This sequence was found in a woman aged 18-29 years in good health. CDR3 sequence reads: CSAPEVGLAGTEQFF. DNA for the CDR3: TGCAGTGCTCCTGAGGTGGGACTAGCGGGGACTGAGCAGTTCTTC.